Reported below is one T cell receptor (beta chain). Produced via immunoSEQ multiplex PCR; TCRdb's table is partial and in-frame only. This table has approximately 490,000 clones, 75% to 80% appearing once. The record originates from a study of shared T cell receptors in the human thymus. V dropped 7 bases and J dropped 2; count of bases not matched to a gene: 5. The CDR3 runs 15 residues. Germline loops: CDR1 MGHDK, CDR2 SYGVNS. This same sample was also taken into another study, of human thymus T cells. That study adds: What related research reported was that thymic repertoires overlapped highly among unrelated individuals.

This TCR was sampled from a boy younger than two with a congenital heart defect. The sample was thymocytes. The chain joins TRBV25-1 to TRBJ2-3; 11 bases agree with TRBD2. CDR3 bases: TGTGCCAGCACCGGGACTAGCGGCCACACAGATACGCAGTATTTT. This codes for CASTGTSGHTDTQYF.